A selection of T cell receptor beta chains follows, all from one sample in a study of shared clonotypes between healthy human individuals. Generated by immunoSEQ multiplex PCR, the TCRdb table keeps only in-frame clones and is missing some. This sample carries approximately 720,000 clones, about 92% of them seen once, and the ten largest clones take 24%. Sequenced: naive CD8+ T cells sorted from blood. All receptors come from a man younger than 40 in good health. CDR3s include the opening cysteine and the closing phenylalanine or tryptophan. The D gene is left open where the match is weak. Where a row states a size, it is once, few, many or the class of an expanded clone; other rows omit it.

V gene	clone size	D gene	J gene	CDR3 DNA	CDR3 protein
TRBV14	NA	NA	TRBJ2-5	TGTGCCAGCAGCCAAACCAGAATCCAAGAGACCCAGTACTTC	CASSQTRIQETQYF
TRBV6-6	NA	NA	TRBJ2-5	TGTGCCAGCAGGCCAAACAGGAAAGAGACCCAGTACTTC	CASRPNRKETQYF
TRBV5-1	NA	TRBD2	TRBJ2-3	TGCGCCAGCAGCTTCGAGGGGACTAGCGGGAGGGTGGGCACAGATACGCAGTATTTT	CASSFEGTSGRVGTDTQYF
TRBV4-2	NA	TRBD1	TRBJ2-4	TGTGCCAGCAGCCAAGAAAAGGGACAGGGGGCGAACATTCAGTACTTC	CASSQEKGQGANIQYF
TRBV19	NA	NA	TRBJ2-3	TGTGCCAGTAGTATTGTGGCAGGGCGCACAGATACGCAGTATTTT	CASSIVAGRTDTQYF
TRBV30	once	NA	TRBJ2-7	TGTGCCTGGAGTAGGGGGAGCTACGAGCAGTACTTC	CAWSRGSYEQYF
TRBV9	NA	TRBD2	TRBJ2-3	TGTGCCAGCAGCCCCCGGGGACTAGCGGGCACAGATACGCAGTATTTT	CASSPRGLAGTDTQYF
TRBV7-3	NA	NA	TRBJ2-1	TGTGCCAGCAGCTCGACTCATAACAATGAGCAGTTCTTC	CASSSTHNNEQFF
TRBV7-9	NA	NA	TRBJ2-1	TGTGCCAGCAGCGCCGGGGTTTTGAGCTCCTACAATGAGCAGTTCTTC	CASSAGVLSSYNEQFF
TRBV7-9	NA	NA	TRBJ2-1	TGTGCCAGCAGCTCATCCGGGCTAAAATACAATGAGCAGTTCTTC	CASSSSGLKYNEQFF
TRBV4-1	NA	NA	TRBJ2-2	TGCGCCAGCAGCCAAGGCGGGACTCCGGGGACCGGGGAGCTGTTTTTT	CASSQGGTPGTGELFF
TRBV7-3	NA	NA	TRBJ2-1	TGTGCCAGCAGCACGGACGCCTACAATGAGCAGTTCTTC	CASSTDAYNEQFF
TRBV7-9	NA	TRBD1	TRBJ2-1	TGTGCCAGCAGCTCCACGGGGGGACAGGGCTCCTACAATGAGCAGTTCTTC	CASSSTGGQGSYNEQFF
TRBV30	NA	NA	TRBJ1-5	TGTGCCTGGGGAGAGATAGGGGTTCAGCCCCAGCATTTT	CAWGEIGVQPQHF
TRBV11-2	NA	TRBD1	TRBJ2-1	TGTGCCAGCAGCCCAAGAGGGACAGGGGGTTACAATGAGCAGTTCTTC	CASSPRGTGGYNEQFF
TRBV4-2	once	NA	TRBJ2-7	TGTGCCAGCAGCCAAGGATCTCTCGAGCAGTACTTC	CASSQGSLEQYF
TRBV7-6	NA	TRBD1	TRBJ2-1	TGTGCCAGCAGCCCCGCCGGGACAGCCCCTCGGGAGCAGTTCTTC	CASSPAGTAPREQFF
TRBV6-1	NA	NA	TRBJ2-1	TGTGCCAGCAGTGATGGGCTAGTGCAGTTCTTC	CASSDGLVQFF
TRBV28	NA	TRBD1	TRBJ2-2	TGTGCCACAGCCTCCGGGACAGAAAAGAACACCGGGGAGCTGTTTTTT	CATASGTEKNTGELFF
TRBV11-2	NA	TRBD2	TRBJ2-1	TGTGCCAGCAGCCGGGGACTAGCGGGAGTGGATGAGCAGTTCTTC	CASSRGLAGVDEQFF
TRBV6-6	NA	TRBD1	TRBJ1-2	TGTGCCAGCAGTTCAACCGGGACAGGGAAAAAGTATGGCTACACCTTC	CASSSTGTGKKYGYTF
TRBV2	NA	NA	TRBJ2-2	TGTGCCAGCAGTGAACATTTGGACAAGAAGAACACCGGGGAGCTGTTTTTT	CASSEHLDKKNTGELFF
TRBV9	NA	NA	TRBJ2-1	TGTGCCAGCAGCGTAGCGGGTCTCTACAATGAGCAGTTCTTC	CASSVAGLYNEQFF
TRBV15	once	TRBD1	TRBJ2-5	TGTGCCACCAGCCCCCGACAGGGGATGGGACAAGAGACCCAGTACTTC	CATSPRQGMGQETQYF
TRBV28	NA	NA	TRBJ2-7	TGTGCCAGCAGCTTGGACCCTCAAATGAACTCCTACGAGCAGTACTTC	CASSLDPQMNSYEQYF
TRBV9	NA	TRBD2	TRBJ2-1	TGTGCCAGCAGCCCAAAGATTAGCGGGAGTTATTACAATGAGCAGTTCTTC	CASSPKISGSYYNEQFF
TRBV7-9	NA	NA	TRBJ1-2	TGTGCCAGCAGCTTAGCTTCGGACAAGAACTATGGCTACACCTTC	CASSLASDKNYGYTF
TRBV7-9	NA	NA	TRBJ2-7	TGTGCCAGCAGCTGGGCTAACGGCTACGAGCAGTACTTC	CASSWANGYEQYF
TRBV27	NA	TRBD1	TRBJ2-5	TGTGCCAGCAGTCCCAGGGACAGGGGGCCGGAGACCCAGTACTTC	CASSPRDRGPETQYF
TRBV27	once	NA	TRBJ1-5	TGTGCCAGCAGTTTAACTGGGGGAGGTCAGCCCCAGCATTTT	CASSLTGGGQPQHF
TRBV5-5	NA	NA	TRBJ2-7	TGTGCCAGCAAATTAGGAGGAGGCGAGCAGTACTTC	CASKLGGGEQYF
TRBV7-9	NA	NA	TRBJ2-1	TGTGCCAGCAGCGCGGTACCGAGGCGGGACGCCTACAATGAGCAGTTCTTC	CASSAVPRRDAYNEQFF
TRBV14	NA	TRBD2	TRBJ2-1	TGTGCCAGCAGCCAAACACTAGCGGGAGTACGAAGGTGGAATGAGCAGTTCTTC	CASSQTLAGVRRWNEQFF
TRBV27	NA	TRBD1	TRBJ1-6	TGTGCCAGCAGCCCGACAGGGTTAGGTTCACCCCTCCACTTT	CASSPTGLGSPLHF
TRBV13	NA	TRBD1	TRBJ2-7	TGTGCCAGCAGCTGGCAGGGGGATCCCCGTCTGGAGCAGTACTTC	CASSWQGDPRLEQYF
TRBV7-9	NA	NA	TRBJ2-7	TGTGCCAACACCACAGGATCAGCCTACGAGCAGTACTTC	CANTTGSAYEQYF
TRBV6-5	NA	NA	TRBJ2-1	TGTGCCAGCAGTTTTTCGCCCCGGGCGCATGAGCAGTTCTTC	CASSFSPRAHEQFF
TRBV5-1	NA	TRBD1	TRBJ2-1	TGCGCCAGCAGTACCGGGACAGGGGACTACAATGAGCAGTTCTTC	CASSTGTGDYNEQFF
TRBV28	NA	NA	TRBJ2-7	TGTGCCAGCAGCCAGGGGTGGAACGAGCAGTACTTC	CASSQGWNEQYF
TRBV7-9	NA	TRBD1	TRBJ2-1	TGTGCCAGCAGCTCAACGGGACAGGGGGCGTACAATGAGCAGTTCTTC	CASSSTGQGAYNEQFF
TRBV7-8	NA	NA	TRBJ2-2	TGTGCCAGCAGCTTTCGTAAGGCCGGGGAGCTGTTTTTT	CASSFRKAGELFF
TRBV2	NA	TRBD1	TRBJ2-5	TGTGCCAGCAGACCGGGACAGGGGGCCGAGACCCAGTACTTC	CASRPGQGAETQYF
TRBV19	NA	TRBD1	TRBJ1-4	TGTGCCAGTAGTGGACTGGACAGGAATAATGAAAAACTGTTTTTT	CASSGLDRNNEKLFF
TRBV6-5	NA	NA	TRBJ2-2	TGTGCCAGCAGTTTTGCAGGGAACACCGGGGAGCTGTTTTTT	CASSFAGNTGELFF
TRBV30	NA	NA	TRBJ2-1	TGTGCCTGGAGACTTGTCACCTACAATGAGCAGTTCTTC	CAWRLVTYNEQFF
TRBV15	NA	TRBD1	TRBJ2-5	TGTGCCACCAGCATTAGGATCAGGGGGAGTGAGACCCAGTACTTC	CATSIRIRGSETQYF
TRBV7-8	NA	NA	TRBJ1-2	TGTGCCAGCAGCTTATTCGGCCGGGACATTGGTTATGGCTACACCTTC	CASSLFGRDIGYGYTF
TRBV7-9	NA	TRBD1	TRBJ2-7	TGTGCCAGCAGCTCCGGACAGGGGGATTCCTACGAGCAGTACTTC	CASSSGQGDSYEQYF
TRBV11-3	once	TRBD1	TRBJ2-7	TGTGCCAGCAGCCCCGGACAGGGCTACGAGCAGTACTTC	CASSPGQGYEQYF
TRBV9	NA	NA	TRBJ2-1	TGTGCCAGCAATAGCGGATACAATGAGCAGTTCTTC	CASNSGYNEQFF
TRBV7-9	NA	NA	TRBJ2-1	TGTGCCAGCAGCTTAGTCCGCGGGGGCGGATGGGATGATGAGCAGTTCTTC	CASSLVRGGGWDDEQFF
TRBV6-1	NA	NA	TRBJ1-1	TGTGCCAGCAGTGCAGGGTTAGCTTTCTTT	CASSAGLAFF
TRBV4-1	NA	NA	TRBJ2-3	TGCGCCAGCAGCCAAGAGACTACCGGAGGGACAGATACGCAGTATTTT	CASSQETTGGTDTQYF
TRBV19	NA	NA	TRBJ2-1	TGTGCCAGTAGTTCCCACGGCCGGGACAAGGACGACAATGAGCAGTTCTTC	CASSSHGRDKDDNEQFF
TRBV11-2	NA	TRBD2	TRBJ2-7	TGTGCCAGCAGCTTAGATCGGGAGGGCTCCTACGAGCAGTACTTC	CASSLDREGSYEQYF